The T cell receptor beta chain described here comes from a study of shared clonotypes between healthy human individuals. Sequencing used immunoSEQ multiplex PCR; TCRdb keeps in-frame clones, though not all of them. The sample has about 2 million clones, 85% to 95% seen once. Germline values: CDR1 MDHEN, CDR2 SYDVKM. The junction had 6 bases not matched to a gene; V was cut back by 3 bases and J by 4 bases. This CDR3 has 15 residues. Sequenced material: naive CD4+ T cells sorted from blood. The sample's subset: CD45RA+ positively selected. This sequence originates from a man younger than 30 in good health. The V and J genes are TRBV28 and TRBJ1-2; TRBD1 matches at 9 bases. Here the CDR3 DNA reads TGTGCCAGCAGTTTCCACAGGGGGCAGCCCTATGGCTACACCTTC. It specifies CASSFHRGQPYGYTF.